This T cell receptor beta chain was captured in a study of T cells in Graves' hyperthyroidism and ophthalmopathy. Study-level findings and limits: Ophthalmopathy got predicted by the model a median roughly six months before its onset.

Note on this clonotype: Its specificity is not known.

The patients, who ranged from 18 to 65 in age, presented with newly diagnosed hyperthyroidism lasting under 2 months. The study based diagnoses on clinical symptoms, serum thyroxine and TRAb, thyroid ultrasound and orbital computed tomography. The blood was taken when hyperthyroidism was first diagnosed, before any ophthalmopathy symptoms showed up. Using RNA transcripts as the source, TCR beta CDR3 regions were amplified. First-round RT-PCR of the TCR CDR3 relied on the HTBI primer set. One entry per CDR3 protein results from TCRdb running MiXCR on the multiplex PCR reads. The repertoire holds around 700,000 distinct CDR3 sequences, with around a sixth as singletons. This CDR3 has 15 residues. CDR1 and CDR2 from the germline V gene are SGHRS and YFSETQ. V lost 0 bases and J 6 bases, leaving 16 bases between the germline ends.

This TCR derives from a woman aged 45-60 years with Graves' hyperthyroidism that later progressed to Graves' ophthalmopathy. The rearrangement uses TRBV5-1 and TRBJ2-7, with D unresolved. The sequenced material came from blood. CDR3 region: CASSLDGSLRGEQYF. For the CDR3, the DNA is TGCGCCAGCAGCTTGGATGGCAGCTTAAGAGGCGAGCAGTACTTC.